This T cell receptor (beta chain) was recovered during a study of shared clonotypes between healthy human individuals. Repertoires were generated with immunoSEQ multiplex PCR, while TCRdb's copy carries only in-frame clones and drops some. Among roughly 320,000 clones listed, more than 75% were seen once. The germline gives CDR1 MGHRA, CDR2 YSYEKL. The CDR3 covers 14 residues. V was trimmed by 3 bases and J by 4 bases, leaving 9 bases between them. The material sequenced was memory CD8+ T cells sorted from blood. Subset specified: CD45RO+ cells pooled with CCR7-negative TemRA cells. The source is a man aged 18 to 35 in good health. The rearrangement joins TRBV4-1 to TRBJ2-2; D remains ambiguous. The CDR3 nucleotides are TGCGCCAGCAGCCATTTTCCCCCCACCGGGGAGCTGTTTTTT. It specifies CASSHFPPTGELFF.